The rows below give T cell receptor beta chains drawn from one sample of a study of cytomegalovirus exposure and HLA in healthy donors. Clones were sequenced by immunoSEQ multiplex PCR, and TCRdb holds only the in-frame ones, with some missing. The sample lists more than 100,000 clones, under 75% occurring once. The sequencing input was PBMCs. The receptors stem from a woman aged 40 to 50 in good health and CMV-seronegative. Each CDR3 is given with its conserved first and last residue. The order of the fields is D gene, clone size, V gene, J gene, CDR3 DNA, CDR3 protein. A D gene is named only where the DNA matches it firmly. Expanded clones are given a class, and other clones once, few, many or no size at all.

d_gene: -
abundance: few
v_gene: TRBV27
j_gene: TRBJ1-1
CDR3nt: TGTGCCAGCAGGGGCCAGGGGAACACTGAAGCTTTCTTT
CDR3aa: CASRGQGNTEAFF

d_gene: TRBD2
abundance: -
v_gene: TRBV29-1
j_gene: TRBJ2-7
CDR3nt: TGCAGCGTTGAAGGAGCGGGGGGAAACGAGCAGTACTTC
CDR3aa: CSVEGAGGNEQYF

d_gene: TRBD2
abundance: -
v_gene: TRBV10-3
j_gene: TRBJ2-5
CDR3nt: TGTGCCATCAGTGAGTCCGGGGGGACTAGCGGGGGACAAGAGACCCAGTACTTC
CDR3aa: CAISESGGTSGGQETQYF

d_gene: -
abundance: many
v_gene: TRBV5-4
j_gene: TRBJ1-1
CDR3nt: TGTGCCAGCAGCTTGGACAGGATGAACACTGAAGCTTTCTTT
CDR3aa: CASSLDRMNTEAFF

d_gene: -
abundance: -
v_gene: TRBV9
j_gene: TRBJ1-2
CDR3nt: TGTGCCAGCAGCGTAGAGGACAGAGGGGGCTACACCTTC
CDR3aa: CASSVEDRGGYTF

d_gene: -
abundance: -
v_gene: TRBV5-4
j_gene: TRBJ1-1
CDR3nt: TGTGCCAGCAGCTTGACCGGCACTGAAGCTTTCTTT
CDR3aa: CASSLTGTEAFF

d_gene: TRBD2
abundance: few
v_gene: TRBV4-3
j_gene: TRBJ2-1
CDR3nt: TGCGCCAGCAGCCAAGATCAACTAGCGGTAGGGGAGCAGTTCTTC
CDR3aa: CASSQDQLAVGEQFF

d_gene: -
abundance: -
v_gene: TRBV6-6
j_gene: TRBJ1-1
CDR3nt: TGTGCCAGCAGTCAAGCCCGTCGGGGAGCAGAAGCTTTCTTT
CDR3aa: CASSQARRGAEAFF

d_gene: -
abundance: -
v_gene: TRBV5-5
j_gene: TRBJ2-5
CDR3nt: TGTGCCAGCAGCTTCGGAGGTCAAGAGACCCAGTACTTC
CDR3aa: CASSFGGQETQYF

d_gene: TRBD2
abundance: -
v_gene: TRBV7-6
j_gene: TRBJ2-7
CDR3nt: TGTGCCAGCAGCTTATGGGTAGCATGGGAGGGGAGGGGATCCTACGAGCAGTACTTC
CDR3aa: CASSLWVAWEGRGSYEQYF

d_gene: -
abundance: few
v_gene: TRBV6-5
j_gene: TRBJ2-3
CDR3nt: TGTGCCAGCAGTGGAGGGACTTTCACAGATACGCAGTATTTT
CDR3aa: CASSGGTFTDTQYF

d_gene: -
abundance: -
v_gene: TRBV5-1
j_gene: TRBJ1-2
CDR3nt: TGCGCCAGCAGCTTGTCGGACGGACTCTATGGCTACACCTTC
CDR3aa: CASSLSDGLYGYTF

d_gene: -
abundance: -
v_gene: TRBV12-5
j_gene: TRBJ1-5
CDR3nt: TGTGCTAGTGGTTTGGCACAGGGATCCAATCAGCCCCAGCATTTT
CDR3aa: CASGLAQGSNQPQHF

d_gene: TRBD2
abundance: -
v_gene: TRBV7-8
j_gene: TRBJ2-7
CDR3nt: TGTGCCAGCAGCTTGGCTAGCGGGGGGCCCTACGAGCAGTACTTC
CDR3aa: CASSLASGGPYEQYF

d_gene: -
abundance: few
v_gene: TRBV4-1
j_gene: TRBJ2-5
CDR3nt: TGCGCCAGCAGCCCCAACCCCAGGGCAGAGACCCAGTACTTC
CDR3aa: CASSPNPRAETQYF

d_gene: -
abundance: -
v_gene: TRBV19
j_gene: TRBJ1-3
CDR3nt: TGTGCCAGTAGTACATCCGGGGGGTATAACACCATATATTTT
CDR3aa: CASSTSGGYNTIYF

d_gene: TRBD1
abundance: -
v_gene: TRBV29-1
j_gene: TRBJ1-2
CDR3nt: TGCAGCGGCGGACAGGACTATGGCTACACCTTC
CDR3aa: CSGGQDYGYTF

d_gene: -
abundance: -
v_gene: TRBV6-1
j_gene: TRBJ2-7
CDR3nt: TGTGCCAGCATCTCGGTCTACGAGCAGTACTTC
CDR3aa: CASISVYEQYF

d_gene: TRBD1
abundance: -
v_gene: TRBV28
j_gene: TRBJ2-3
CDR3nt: TGTGCCAGCAGCCCCCGGGCAGGGGGCGATCCAGATACGCAGTATTTT
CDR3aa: CASSPRAGGDPDTQYF

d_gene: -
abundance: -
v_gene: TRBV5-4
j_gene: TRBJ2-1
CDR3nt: TGTGCCAGCAGTTTCGCGGGGGGACAGGAGCAGTTCTTC
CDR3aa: CASSFAGGQEQFF

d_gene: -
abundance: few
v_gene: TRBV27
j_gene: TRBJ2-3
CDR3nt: TGTGCCAGCAGTTTAATGGGGGGAGCGCAGTATTTT
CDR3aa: CASSLMGGAQYF

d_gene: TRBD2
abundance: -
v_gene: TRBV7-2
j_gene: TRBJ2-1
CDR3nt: TGTGCCAGCAGCTTACCCCAGGGAGGGTGGGATGAGCAGTTCTTC
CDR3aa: CASSLPQGGWDEQFF

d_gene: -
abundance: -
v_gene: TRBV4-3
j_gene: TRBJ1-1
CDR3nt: TGCGCCAGCAGCCTCGAACAGAACACTGAAGCTTTCTTT
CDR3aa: CASSLEQNTEAFF

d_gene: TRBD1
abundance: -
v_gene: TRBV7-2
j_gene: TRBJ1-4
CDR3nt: TGTGCCAGCAGCCCCGGGACAGCTTTTAATGAAAAACTGTTTTTT
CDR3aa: CASSPGTAFNEKLFF

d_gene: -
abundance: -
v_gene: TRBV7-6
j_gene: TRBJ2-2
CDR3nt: TGTGCCAGCAGCCTCAGGGCCGAGGACACCGGGGAGCTGTTTTTT
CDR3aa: CASSLRAEDTGELFF

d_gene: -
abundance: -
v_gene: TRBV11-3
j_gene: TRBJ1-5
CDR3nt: TGTGCCAGCAGCTTCCCCGCAGGGGCAGGCAATCAGCCCCAGCATTTT
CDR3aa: CASSFPAGAGNQPQHF

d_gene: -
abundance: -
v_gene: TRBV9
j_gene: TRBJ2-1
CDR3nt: TGTGCCAGCAGCGGTGGTCCGGGGAATGAGCAGTTCTTC
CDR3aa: CASSGGPGNEQFF

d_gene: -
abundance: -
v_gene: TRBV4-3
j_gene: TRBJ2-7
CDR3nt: TGCGCCAGCAGCCAAAATCCTTCCTACGAGCAGTACTTC
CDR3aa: CASSQNPSYEQYF

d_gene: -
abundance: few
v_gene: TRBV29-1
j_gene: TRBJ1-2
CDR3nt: TGCAGCGTTGCAGGGCTTAACTATGGCTACACCTTC
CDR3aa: CSVAGLNYGYTF

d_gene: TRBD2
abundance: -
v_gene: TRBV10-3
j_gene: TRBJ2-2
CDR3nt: TGTGCCATCAGCGGCGGGGGGAAGAGGAGCACCGGGGAGCTGTTTTTT
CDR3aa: CAISGGGKRSTGELFF

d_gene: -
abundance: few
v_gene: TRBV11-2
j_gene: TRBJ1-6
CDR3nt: TGTGCCAGCAGCCCTAGCCCCAGACAGGCGCGGCATGTCCTCCACTTT
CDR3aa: CASSPSPRQARHVLHF

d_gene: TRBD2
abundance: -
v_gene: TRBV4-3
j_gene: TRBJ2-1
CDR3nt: TGCGCCAGCAGCCAAGGCAGGACTAGCGGGGGATCGAATGAGCAGTTCTTC
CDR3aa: CASSQGRTSGGSNEQFF

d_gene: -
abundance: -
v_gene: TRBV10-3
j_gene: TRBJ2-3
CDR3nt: TGTGCCATCAGTGAGACCTTAGCAGATACGCAGTATTTT
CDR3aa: CAISETLADTQYF

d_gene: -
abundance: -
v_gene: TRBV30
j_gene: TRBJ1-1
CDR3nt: TGTGCCTGGAGGGGACAGAACACTGAAGCTTTCTTT
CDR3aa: CAWRGQNTEAFF

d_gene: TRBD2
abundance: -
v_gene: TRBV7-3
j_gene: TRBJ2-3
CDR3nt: TGTGCCAGCAGCTTAGGGCTAGCGGAGGCAGATACGCAGTATTTT
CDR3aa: CASSLGLAEADTQYF

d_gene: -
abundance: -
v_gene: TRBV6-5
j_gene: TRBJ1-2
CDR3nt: TGTGCCAGCAGTCTAGCGACAGACGGCAACTATGGCTACACCTTC
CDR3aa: CASSLATDGNYGYTF

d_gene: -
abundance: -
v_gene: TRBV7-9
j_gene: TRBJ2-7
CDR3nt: TGTGCCAGCAGCTCCCTGGGCCTTACCTACGAGCAGTACTTC
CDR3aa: CASSSLGLTYEQYF

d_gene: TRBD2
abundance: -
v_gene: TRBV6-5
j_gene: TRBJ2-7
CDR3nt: TGTGCCAGCTCTCTAAATAGGGGAGGGGTGTACGAGCAGTACTTC
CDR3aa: CASSLNRGGVYEQYF

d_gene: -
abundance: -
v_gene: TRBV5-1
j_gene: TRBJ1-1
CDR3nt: TGCGCCAGCAGCTTGGGGTCAGGGGAAGGGGACACTGAAGCTTTCTTT
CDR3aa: CASSLGSGEGDTEAFF

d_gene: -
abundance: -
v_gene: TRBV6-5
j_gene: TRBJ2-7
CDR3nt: TGTGCCAGCAGTTACAGCCGAGGACAGAGCGAGCAGTACTTC
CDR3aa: CASSYSRGQSEQYF

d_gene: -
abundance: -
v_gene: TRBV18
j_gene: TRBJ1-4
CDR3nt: TGTGCCAGCTCACCTCGACAGGAGAGGGCCCGGATGGAAAAACTGTTTTTT
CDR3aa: CASSPRQERARMEKLFF

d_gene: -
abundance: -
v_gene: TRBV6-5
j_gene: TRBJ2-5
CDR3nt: TGTGCCAGCCGCGGTTGGGAGGAGACCCAGTACTTC
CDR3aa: CASRGWEETQYF

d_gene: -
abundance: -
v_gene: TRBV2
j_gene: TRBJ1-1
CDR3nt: TGTGCCAGCAGTGACTGGGTCGGGGGGAACACTGAAGCTTTCTTT
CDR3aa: CASSDWVGGNTEAFF

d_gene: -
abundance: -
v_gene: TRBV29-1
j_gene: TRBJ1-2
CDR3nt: TGCAGCGTTGAAGCGCAGGTCTATGGCTACACCTTC
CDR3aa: CSVEAQVYGYTF

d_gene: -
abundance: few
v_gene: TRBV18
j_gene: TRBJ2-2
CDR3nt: TGTGCCAGCGCTAGAGAAATACCGACCGGGGAGCTGTTTTTT
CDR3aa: CASAREIPTGELFF

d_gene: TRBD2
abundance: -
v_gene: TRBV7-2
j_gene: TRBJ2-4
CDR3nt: TGTGCCAGCAGCGTCGGGGGGGGGACCAAAAACATTCAGTACTTC
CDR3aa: CASSVGGGTKNIQYF

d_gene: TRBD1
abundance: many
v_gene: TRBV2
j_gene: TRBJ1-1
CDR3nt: TGTGCCAGCAGTGACCTCCGGGACAGAGGAGTACGTACTGAAGCTTTCTTT
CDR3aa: CASSDLRDRGVRTEAFF

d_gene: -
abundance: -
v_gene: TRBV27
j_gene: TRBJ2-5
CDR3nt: TGTGCCAGCAGTTGGGCGCCCCAAGAGACCCAGTACTTC
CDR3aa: CASSWAPQETQYF

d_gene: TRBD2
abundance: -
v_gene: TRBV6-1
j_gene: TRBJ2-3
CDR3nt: TGTGCCAGCAGTGAAGGGGGTAGCGGGGTCTCTAGCACAGATACGCAGTATTTT
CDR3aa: CASSEGGSGVSSTDTQYF

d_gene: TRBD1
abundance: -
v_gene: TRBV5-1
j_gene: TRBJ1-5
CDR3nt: TGCGCCAGCAGATGGACCGGGACAGGGATCAATCAGCCCCAGCATTTT
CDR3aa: CASRWTGTGINQPQHF

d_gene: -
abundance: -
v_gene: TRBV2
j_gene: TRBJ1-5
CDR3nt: TGTGCCAGCAGTGAAGCCACGGGGGGGAGCAATCAGCCCCAGCATTTT
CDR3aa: CASSEATGGSNQPQHF

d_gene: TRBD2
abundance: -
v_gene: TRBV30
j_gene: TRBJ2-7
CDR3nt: TGTGCCTGGAGTTTAGTAGCGGGGGGTTACTCCTACGAGCAGTACTTC
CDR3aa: CAWSLVAGGYSYEQYF

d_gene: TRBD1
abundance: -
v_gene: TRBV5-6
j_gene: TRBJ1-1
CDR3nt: TGTGCCAGCAGCGTGACAGGGAGGAGTACTGAAGCTTTCTTT
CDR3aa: CASSVTGRSTEAFF

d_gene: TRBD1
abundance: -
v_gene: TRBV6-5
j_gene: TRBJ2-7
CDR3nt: TGTGCCAGCAGACAAGGACAGGGAGACTACGAGCAGTACTTC
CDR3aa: CASRQGQGDYEQYF